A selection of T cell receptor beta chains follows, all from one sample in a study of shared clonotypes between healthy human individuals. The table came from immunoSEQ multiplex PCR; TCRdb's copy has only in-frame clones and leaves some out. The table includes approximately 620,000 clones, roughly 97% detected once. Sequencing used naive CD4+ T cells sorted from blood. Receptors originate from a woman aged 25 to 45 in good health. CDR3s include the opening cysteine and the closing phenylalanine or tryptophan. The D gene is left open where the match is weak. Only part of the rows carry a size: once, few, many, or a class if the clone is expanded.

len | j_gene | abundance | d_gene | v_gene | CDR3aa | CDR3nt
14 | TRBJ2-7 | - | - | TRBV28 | CASGLSSVTYEQYF | TGTGCCAGCGGCCTATCCTCAGTAACCTACGAGCAGTACTTC
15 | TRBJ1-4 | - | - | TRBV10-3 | CAISEGFVDNEKLFF | TGTGCCATCAGTGAAGGTTTTGTTGATAATGAAAAACTGTTTTTT
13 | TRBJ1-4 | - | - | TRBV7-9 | CASSLGGNEKLFF | TGTGCCAGCAGCTTAGGAGGAAATGAAAAACTGTTTTTT
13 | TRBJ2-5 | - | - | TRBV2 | CASSGDLRETQYF | TGTGCCAGCAGCGGTGACCTGCGAGAGACCCAGTACTTC
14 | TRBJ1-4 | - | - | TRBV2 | CASSVAGVNEKLFF | TGTGCCAGCAGTGTCGCAGGGGTTAATGAAAAACTGTTTTTT
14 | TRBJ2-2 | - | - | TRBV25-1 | CASSSLARTGELFF | TGTGCCAGCAGTTCCCTAGCGCGCACCGGGGAGCTGTTTTTT
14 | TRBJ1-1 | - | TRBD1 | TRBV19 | CASSNQGASTEAFF | TGTGCCAGTAGTAACCAGGGGGCCAGCACTGAAGCTTTCTTT
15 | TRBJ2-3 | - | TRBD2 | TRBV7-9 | CASSFGLAGGDTQYF | TGTGCCAGCAGCTTCGGACTAGCGGGAGGAGATACGCAGTATTTT
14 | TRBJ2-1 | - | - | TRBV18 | CASSPGNFKNEQFF | TGTGCCAGCTCACCGGGCAACTTCAAGAATGAGCAGTTCTTC
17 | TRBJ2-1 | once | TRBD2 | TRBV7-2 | CASSLGLAGPVDNEQFF | TGTGCCAGCAGCTTAGGACTAGCGGGACCGGTGGACAATGAGCAGTTCTTC
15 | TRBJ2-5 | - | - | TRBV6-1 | CASSVGGAPGETQYF | TGTGCCAGCAGTGTGGGGGGGGCCCCCGGAGAGACCCAGTACTTC
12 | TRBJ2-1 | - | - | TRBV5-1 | CASSLELGEQFF | TGCGCCAGCAGCTTGGAGCTGGGAGAGCAGTTCTTC
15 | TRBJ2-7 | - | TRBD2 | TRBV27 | CASSRAGGSSYEQYF | TGTGCCAGCAGTCGAGCGGGAGGATCCTCCTACGAGCAGTACTTC
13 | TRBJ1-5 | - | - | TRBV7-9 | CASSWGVNQPQHF | TGTGCCAGCAGCTGGGGCGTGAATCAGCCCCAGCATTTT
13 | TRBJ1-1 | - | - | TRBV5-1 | CASSPSSGFEAFF | TGCGCCAGCAGCCCCTCCTCGGGGTTTGAAGCTTTCTTT
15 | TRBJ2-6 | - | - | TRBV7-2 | CASSRQSSGANVLTF | TGTGCCAGCAGCCGACAGAGCTCTGGGGCCAACGTCCTGACTTTC
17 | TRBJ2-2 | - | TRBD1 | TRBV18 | CASSPRGGEGYTGELFF | TGTGCCAGCTCACCACGAGGGGGCGAAGGTTACACCGGGGAGCTGTTTTTT
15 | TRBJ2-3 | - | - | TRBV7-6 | CASSRVGTTTDTQYF | TGTGCCAGCAGCCGGGTCGGGACCACGACAGATACGCAGTATTTT
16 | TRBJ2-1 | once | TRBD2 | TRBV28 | CASSLRLASKYNEQFF | TGTGCCAGCAGTTTACGACTAGCGAGCAAATACAATGAGCAGTTCTTC
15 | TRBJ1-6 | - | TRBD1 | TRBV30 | CAWSRIAGGGSPLHF | TGTGCCTGGAGTCGTATCGCAGGGGGGGGTTCACCCCTCCACTTT
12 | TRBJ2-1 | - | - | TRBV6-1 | CASSELWAEQFF | TGTGCCAGCAGTGAACTCTGGGCTGAGCAGTTCTTC
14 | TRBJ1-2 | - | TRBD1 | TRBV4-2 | CASSFDRGLGGYTF | TGTGCCAGCAGCTTCGACAGGGGGCTCGGAGGCTACACCTTC
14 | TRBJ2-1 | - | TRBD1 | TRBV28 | CASSPGTGVEEQFF | TGTGCCAGCAGCCCCGGGACAGGGGTAGAGGAGCAGTTCTTC
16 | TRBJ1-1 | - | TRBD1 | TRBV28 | CASIMDRTGSNTEAFF | TGTGCCAGCATAATGGACAGGACAGGGTCGAACACTGAAGCTTTCTTT
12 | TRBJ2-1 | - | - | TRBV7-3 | CASSPNGDEQFF | TGTGCCAGCAGCCCGAACGGGGATGAGCAGTTCTTC
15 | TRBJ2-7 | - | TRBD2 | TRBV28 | CASSPLAEGGYEQYF | TGTGCCAGCAGTCCACTAGCGGAGGGGGGTTACGAGCAGTACTTC
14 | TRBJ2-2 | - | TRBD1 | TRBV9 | CASSGTGDTGELFF | TGTGCCAGCAGCGGTACAGGGGACACCGGGGAGCTGTTTTTT
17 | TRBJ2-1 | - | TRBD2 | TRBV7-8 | CASSPQESSGSGNEQFF | TGTGCCAGCAGCCCGCAGGAGTCTAGCGGGAGTGGCAATGAGCAGTTCTTC
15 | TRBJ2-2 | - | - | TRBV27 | CASSEAGSVTGELFF | TGTGCCAGCAGTGAAGCCGGGTCGGTTACCGGGGAGCTGTTTTTT
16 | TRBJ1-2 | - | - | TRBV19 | CASSILDSRNRYGYTF | TGTGCCAGTAGTATCCTGGACAGTAGAAACCGTTATGGCTACACCTTC
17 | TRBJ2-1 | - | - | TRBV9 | CASSVAGRIAGFDEQFF | TGTGCCAGCAGCGTAGCGGGAAGAATAGCAGGGTTCGATGAGCAGTTCTTC
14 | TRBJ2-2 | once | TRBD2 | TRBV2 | CASHRLAGTGELFF | TGTGCCAGCCACAGACTAGCGGGCACCGGGGAGCTGTTTTTT
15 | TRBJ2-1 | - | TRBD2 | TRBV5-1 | CASSAGLASYNEQFF | TGCGCCAGCAGCGCCGGACTAGCGAGTTACAATGAGCAGTTCTTC
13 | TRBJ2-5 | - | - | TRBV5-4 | CASSFRTKETQYF | TGTGCCAGCAGCTTCCGGACCAAAGAGACCCAGTACTTC
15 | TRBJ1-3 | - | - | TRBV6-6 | CASSNRVSSGNTIYF | TGTGCCAGCAGTAATCGGGTGTCCTCTGGAAACACCATATATTTT
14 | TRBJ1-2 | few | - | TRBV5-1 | CASSLDGGNYGYTF | TGCGCCAGCAGCTTGGATGGGGGGAACTATGGCTACACCTTC
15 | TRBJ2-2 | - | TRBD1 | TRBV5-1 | CASSLSGQGMRELFF | TGCGCCAGCAGCTTGAGCGGACAGGGAATGAGGGAGCTGTTTTTT
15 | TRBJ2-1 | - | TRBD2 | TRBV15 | CATSNPKREGREQFF | TGTGCCACCAGCAACCCAAAGCGGGAGGGCCGCGAGCAGTTCTTC
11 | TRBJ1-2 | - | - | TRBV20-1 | CSATETEGYTF | TGCAGTGCTACCGAAACGGAGGGCTACACCTTC
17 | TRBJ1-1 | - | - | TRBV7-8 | CASSGQGRLWVNTEAFF | TGTGCCAGCAGCGGGCAGGGCAGACTTTGGGTGAACACTGAAGCTTTCTTT
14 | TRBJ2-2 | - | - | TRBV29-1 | CSVGTGANTGELFF | TGCAGCGTTGGAACAGGAGCGAACACCGGGGAGCTGTTTTTT
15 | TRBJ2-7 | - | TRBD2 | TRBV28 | CASSYDSGGAWEQYF | TGTGCCAGCAGTTACGACTCGGGGGGGGCTTGGGAGCAGTACTTC
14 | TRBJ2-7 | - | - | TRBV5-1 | CASSLVSGVYEQYF | TGCGCCAGCAGCTTGGTATCGGGCGTCTACGAGCAGTACTTC
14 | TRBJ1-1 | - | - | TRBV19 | CASSSRRVNTEAFF | TGTGCCAGTAGTTCAAGACGGGTGAACACTGAAGCTTTCTTT
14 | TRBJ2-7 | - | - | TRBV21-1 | CASSTRQRVYEQYF | TGTGCCAGCAGCACCCGCCAAAGGGTCTACGAGCAGTACTTC
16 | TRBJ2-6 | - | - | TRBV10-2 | CASTPQGTSGANVLTF | TGCGCCAGCACCCCCCAGGGAACCTCTGGGGCCAACGTCCTGACTTTC
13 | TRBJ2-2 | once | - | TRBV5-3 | CARTARRRRELFF | TGTGCCAGAACAGCCAGGCGGAGGAGGGAGCTGTTTTTT
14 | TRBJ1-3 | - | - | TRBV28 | CASSLSNTPDRINF | TGTGCCAGCAGTTTATCTAACACCCCGGACCGGATCAATTTT